The source of this T cell receptor beta chain is a study of blood T cell repertoires in COVID-19. Produced via immunoSEQ multiplex PCR; TCRdb's table is partial and in-frame only. In the table there are 95,000 to 100,000 clones, almost 95% of which are singletons. The CDR3 is 16 amino acids. V was pared by 3 bases and J by 5 bases, with 14 bases of the junction left unmatched. CDR1 is SQVTM, CDR2 ANQGSEA, per germline. The source of this sequence is a man aged 50-60 years with active COVID-19. V gene TRBV29-1 combines with J gene TRBJ2-3; 7 nucleotides line up with TRBD2. Specimen: peripheral blood. The CDR3 is CSVEEGGPREEDTQYF. In DNA form, the CDR3 reads TGCAGCGTTGAGGAGGGAGGGCCGCGTGAGGAAGATACGCAGTATTTT.